This T cell receptor beta chain is from a study of blood T cell repertoires in COVID-19. Turning to the study itself: Specimens from acute and convalescent COVID-19 originated in the United States, Italy and Spain. Sources were T cells, B-cell-depleted T cells, or PBMCs; the material itself was cDNA or gDNA.

The germline V gene has CDR1 SGHNT and CDR2 YYREEE (reference sequence). The V gene lost 1 base and the J gene lost 6 bases, with 5 bases spanning the gap. This CDR3 contains 12 residues. Seattle-derived patients entered the study during active infection and were followed longitudinally. In the original processing: The assay estimated nucleated cells by amplifying reference gene primers. The data were produced by immunoSEQ multiplex PCR, yet TCRdb's version contains in-frame clones alone and is incomplete. For V, J and clone size, that table is used; D and trimming come from the DNA. The profile shows some 290,000 clones, 89% of them singletons.

Source material: peripheral blood. The rearrangement uses TRBV5-4 and TRBJ2-1, with D hard to call. The receptor's source is a woman aged 25-40 years with COVID-19, enrolled during active disease. The CDR3 loop reads CASSLISNEQFF. The CDR3 region has the DNA TGTGCCAGCAGCTTGATTAGCAATGAGCAGTTCTTC.